Listed below are T cell receptor beta chains from one sample, sequenced in a study of T cells after yellow fever vaccination. TCRdb itself ran the 5' RACE reads through MiXCR, one entry per CDR3 protein. The sample contains some 240,000 distinct CDR3 sequences, approximately 3.5% of which appear only once. The source was PBMCs, collected 15 days after the yellow fever booster vaccination. Receptors were obtained from a man aged 18 to 30 who received the YFV17D yellow fever vaccine. Both conserved end residues are part of each CDR3. D genes are given only for firm matches. The size entry is marked missing in some rows and otherwise reads once, few, many or a size class.

v_gene: TRBV7-2; j_gene: TRBJ2-2; d_gene: NA; abundance: many; CDR3nt: TGTGCCAGCAGCTTAGACAGTGACACCGGGGAGCTGTTTTTT; CDR3aa: CASSLDSDTGELFF
v_gene: TRBV13; j_gene: TRBJ1-2; d_gene: NA; abundance: many; CDR3nt: TGTGCCAGCAGCTTATCCTCGGAGGGGGATTTTAGCTATGGCTACACCTTC; CDR3aa: CASSLSSEGDFSYGYTF
v_gene: TRBV5-1; j_gene: TRBJ2-5; d_gene: TRBD2; abundance: many; CDR3nt: TGCGCCAGCAGCTCGGAGCGGGGTGGGGAGACCCAGTACTTC; CDR3aa: CASSSERGGETQYF
v_gene: TRBV10-3; j_gene: TRBJ1-3; d_gene: NA; abundance: many; CDR3nt: TGTGCCACTCGGGCGGGGGAAGAGCGTAACACCATATATTTT; CDR3aa: CATRAGEERNTIYF
v_gene: TRBV5-1; j_gene: TRBJ2-1; d_gene: TRBD1; abundance: many; CDR3nt: TGCGCCAGCATGCTGGGACAGGGGTCCTACAATGAGCAGTTCTTC; CDR3aa: CASMLGQGSYNEQFF
v_gene: TRBV5-5; j_gene: TRBJ2-3; d_gene: NA; abundance: NA; CDR3nt: TGTGCCAGCAGCTGGGGTACTACGAGCACAGATACGCAGTATTTT; CDR3aa: CASSWGTTSTDTQYF
v_gene: TRBV3-1; j_gene: TRBJ2-1; d_gene: NA; abundance: many; CDR3nt: TGTGCCAGCAGCCTTTTTGCAAATGAGCAGTTCTTC; CDR3aa: CASSLFANEQFF
v_gene: TRBV5-1; j_gene: TRBJ2-5; d_gene: TRBD2; abundance: many; CDR3nt: TGCGCCAGCAGCCCACTGACTAGCGGGGTTGGGGAGACCCAGTACTTC; CDR3aa: CASSPLTSGVGETQYF
v_gene: TRBV6-2/TRBV6-3; j_gene: TRBJ2-3; d_gene: NA; abundance: many; CDR3nt: TGTGCCAGCAGTAATGGACCGGCTCCGCAGTATTTT; CDR3aa: CASSNGPAPQYF
v_gene: TRBV7-2; j_gene: TRBJ2-2; d_gene: NA; abundance: many; CDR3nt: TGTGCCAGCAGCTTAGGAGGTGGGACCACCGGGGAGCTGTTTTTT; CDR3aa: CASSLGGGTTGELFF
v_gene: TRBV7-9; j_gene: TRBJ1-1; d_gene: NA; abundance: many; CDR3nt: TGTGCCAGCAGCTTCTCAGGGACGAACACTGAAGCTTTCTTT; CDR3aa: CASSFSGTNTEAFF
v_gene: TRBV7-2; j_gene: TRBJ1-2; d_gene: NA; abundance: many; CDR3nt: TGTGCCAGCAGCTTAAAAATTCCCGGGGACTCCTATGGCTACACCTTC; CDR3aa: CASSLKIPGDSYGYTF
v_gene: TRBV20-1; j_gene: TRBJ1-1; d_gene: NA; abundance: many; CDR3nt: TGCAGTGCTAGGGGGGGGCCCACTGAAGCTTTCTTT; CDR3aa: CSARGGPTEAFF
v_gene: TRBV7-8; j_gene: TRBJ2-7; d_gene: NA; abundance: many; CDR3nt: TGTGCCAGCAGCTTAATGGGGCGAGCCTACGAGCAGTACTTC; CDR3aa: CASSLMGRAYEQYF
v_gene: TRBV20-1; j_gene: TRBJ1-1; d_gene: NA; abundance: many; CDR3nt: TGCAGTGCCCTAGTAGGCGCATCGGGTACTGAAGCTTTCTTT; CDR3aa: CSALVGASGTEAFF
v_gene: TRBV7-9; j_gene: TRBJ1-2; d_gene: TRBD1; abundance: NA; CDR3nt: TGTGCCAGCAGCTCCTGGGCTTGGACAGGGGCTTCTAACTATGGCTACACCTTC; CDR3aa: CASSSWAWTGASNYGYTF
v_gene: TRBV10-3; j_gene: TRBJ2-5; d_gene: TRBD2; abundance: many; CDR3nt: TGTGCCATCAGTGCCCCGGGGATAGCGGGGAAAGAGACCCAGTACTTC; CDR3aa: CAISAPGIAGKETQYF